The 9 T cell receptor beta chains presented below share a single source sample, sequenced in a study of T cell responses to AZD1222 COVID-19 vaccine. Using immunoSEQ multiplex PCR, the repertoire was profiled, and TCRdb retains in-frame clones only, with some absent. The sample records some 180,000 clones, approximately 92% being singletons. The material was peripheral blood, obtained on day 0 of AZD1222 vaccination. The receptor source for this set is an adult in good health.

This chain connects TRBV7-3 to TRBJ1-6, with D tentatively TRBD1 (5 bases). Deletions cut 5 bases from V and 7 bases from J, with 12 bases between. CDR1 and CDR2 (germline): SGHTA, FQGTGA. The CDR3 has 14 amino acids. The DNA for the CDR3 is TGTGCCAGCAGCAATACTGGGGGGAATTCACCCCTCCACTTT. It is translated as CASSNTGGNSPLHF.

The gene calls are TRBV10-3 and TRBJ1-2; weak D call: TRBD1 (5 bases). Trimming took off 11 bases at V and 7 bases at J, with 20 bases between the two ends. CDR1 and CDR2 (germline): ENHRY, SYGVKD. The CDR3 is 13 amino acids. The chain's CDR3 is CASGEGPGPGYTF. CDR3 sequence (DNA): TGTGCCTCCGGGGAGGGGCCGGGCCCTGGCTACACCTTC.

This clone was detected only once. The chain recombines TRBV6-2 or TRBV6-3 with TRBJ1-5; D ambiguous. Trimming pared 2 bases from V and 2 bases from J, leaving 16 bases between. Germline V CDR1 and CDR2: MNHEY, SVGEGT. The CDR3 is 17 amino acids. The CDR3 reads CASSYRYGRDGNQPQHF. CDR3 sequence (DNA): TGTGCCAGCAGTTACCGCTACGGGCGTGACGGCAATCAGCCCCAGCATTTT.

J is TRBJ1-1 and V is TRBV9; D perhaps matches TRBD1 (5 bases). This CDR3 contains 15 residues. Germline assignment: CDR1 SGDLS and CDR2 YYNGEE. V gave up 3 bases and J gave up 1 base, with 13 bases separating them. The CDR3 region has the DNA TGTGCCAGCAGCGACCGCGGGACGGGGAACACTGAAGCTTTCTTT. It yields the protein CASSDRGTGNTEAFF.

The rearrangement links TRBV9 to TRBJ1-1; 7 bases are a match to TRBD1. The CDR3 runs to 16 residues. Germline V gene sequence: CDR1 SGDLS, CDR2 YYNGEE. Trimming removed 5 bases from V and 3 bases from J; junction bases left unmatched: 13. The CDR3 reads CASSSTLDRTYTEAFF. In nucleotides, the CDR3 is TGTGCCAGCAGTTCAACGTTGGACAGGACGTACACTGAAGCTTTCTTT.

This chain connects TRBV6-6 to TRBJ2-3, with D uncertain. V shed 5 bases and J shed 9 bases, with 12 bases lying between them. The CDR3 covers 12 residues. Germline V gives CDR1 MNHNY, CDR2 SVGAGI (reference sequence). The CDR3 bases are TGTGCCAGCAGTCCCAGTCAACAAACGCAGTATTTT. It specifies CASSPSQQTQYF.

This chain's CDR3 is CASSLVQNYEQYF. CDR3 nucleotides: TGTGCCAGCAGCTTAGTGCAGAACTACGAGCAGTACTTC. The chain links TRBV7-2 to TRBJ2-7; D is unclear. This CDR3 region has 13 residues. In germline, CDR1 is SGHTA, CDR2 FQGNSA. The V and J ends lost 1 base and 3 bases respectively, with 7 bases between them.

The CDR3 sequence: CASSFGDRRNTEAFF. The CDR3 DNA is TGTGCCAGCAGCTTTGGGGACAGGAGGAACACTGAAGCTTTCTTT. The V call is TRBV5-4, the J call TRBJ1-1, with TRBD1 matching over 8 bases. Germline-derived CDR1 and CDR2 are SGHNT and YYREEE (reference sequence). The length of the CDR3 is 15 residues. Trimming at V came to 2 bases and at J to 1 base, leaving 4 bases not matched to a gene. The variable domain in full, with the rest retrieved from reference TRBV5-4 and TRBJ1-1, is ETGVTQSPTHLIKTRGQQVTLRCSSQSGHNTVSWYQQALGQGPQFIFQYYREEENGRGNFPPRFSGLQFPNYSSELNVNALELDDSALYLCASSFGDRRNTEAFFGQGTRLTVV.

Comments on this clone: The germline gene is not matched at one end of the junction; a read error may be the cause. The chain combines TRBV6-5 with TRBJ1-4; a weak D match, TRBD1 (6 bases). The CDR3 has 12 amino acids. In germline, CDR1 is MNHEY, CDR2 SVGAGI. The CDR3 DNA is TGTGCCAGCAATTACAGGGAGGAAAAACTGTTTTTT. This sequence encodes CASNYREEKLFF.